Sequencing of this T cell receptor beta chain was carried out in a study of T cells in Graves' hyperthyroidism and ophthalmopathy. Across the whole study: At initial diagnosis, before any treatment had begun, peripheral blood was obtained. Study-wide results and caveats: Ophthalmopathy was predicted by the model a median of roughly 6.6 months ahead of onset.

In regard to this clonotype: Its matching antigen is unknown.

The J segment lost 6 bases and the V segment lost 6 bases, leaving 7 bases of the junction unmatched. Germline CDR1 and CDR2: KGHSH and LQKENI. The CDR3 sequence is 14 residues long. Amplified TCR beta CDR3 regions came from RNA transcripts. The HTBI primer set was used in a first-round RT-PCR of the TCR CDR3. Using its own MiXCR run on the multiplex PCR reads, TCRdb lists one record per CDR3 protein. In the table there are some 570,000 distinct CDR3 sequences, roughly 18% of which are singletons. PBMCs stemmed from about 9.7 ml fresh peripheral blood. V and J are TRBV18 and TRBJ1-2; 10 positions agree with TRBD1. Sequencing was done on a sample of blood. The sequence derives from a woman between 18 and 29 years old with Graves' ophthalmopathy. Here the CDR3 DNA reads TGTGCCAGCTCGCCTCCCGGGACAGGGGATGGCTACACCTTC. It codes for CASSPPGTGDGYTF.